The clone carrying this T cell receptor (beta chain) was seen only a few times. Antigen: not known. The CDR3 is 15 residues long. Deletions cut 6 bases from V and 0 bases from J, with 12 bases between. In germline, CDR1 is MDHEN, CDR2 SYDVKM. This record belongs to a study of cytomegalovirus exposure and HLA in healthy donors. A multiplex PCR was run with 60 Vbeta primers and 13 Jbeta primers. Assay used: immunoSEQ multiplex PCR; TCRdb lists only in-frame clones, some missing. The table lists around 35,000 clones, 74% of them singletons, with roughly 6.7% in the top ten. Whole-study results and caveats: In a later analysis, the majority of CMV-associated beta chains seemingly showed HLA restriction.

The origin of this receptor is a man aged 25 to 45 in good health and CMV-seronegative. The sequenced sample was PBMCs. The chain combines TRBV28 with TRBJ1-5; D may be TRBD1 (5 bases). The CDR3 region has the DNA TGTGCCAGCAGCCCGGGGGGTAGTAGCAATCAGCCCCAGCATTTT. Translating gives CASSPGGSSNQPQHF.